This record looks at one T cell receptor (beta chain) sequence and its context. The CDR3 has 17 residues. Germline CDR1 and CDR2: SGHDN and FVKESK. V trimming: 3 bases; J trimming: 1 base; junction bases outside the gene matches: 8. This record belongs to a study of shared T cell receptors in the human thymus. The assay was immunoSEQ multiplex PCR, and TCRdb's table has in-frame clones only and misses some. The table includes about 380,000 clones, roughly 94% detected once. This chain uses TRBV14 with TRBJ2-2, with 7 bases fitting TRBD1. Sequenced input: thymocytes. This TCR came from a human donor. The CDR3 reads CASSHPDRDQNTGELFF. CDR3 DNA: TGTGCCAGCAGCCACCCCGACAGGGATCAGAACACCGGGGAGCTGTTTTTT.